These T cell receptor beta chains were read from a single sample in a study of blood T cell repertoires in COVID-19. Measured with immunoSEQ multiplex PCR; TCRdb has only the in-frame clones, and not every one. The sample yields over 250,000 clones, 65% to 90% seen once. The sequencing input was peripheral blood. Every receptor here comes from a man in his forties or fifties with active or convalescent COVID-19. CDR3s include the opening cysteine and the closing phenylalanine or tryptophan. The D gene is left open where the match is weak. For some rows the clone size is stated as once, few or many, or as a class when expanded; others skip it.

j_call v_call d_call clone_size cdr3_aa cdr3_nt
TRBJ2-3 TRBV30 TRBD2 once CAWRTSGRARDTQYF TGTGCCTGGAGAACTAGCGGGAGGGCCAGGGATACGCAGTATTTT
TRBJ1-1 TRBV7-9 NA NA CASSLATGGHTEAFF TGTGCCAGCAGCTTAGCGACCGGGGGGCACACTGAAGCTTTCTTT
TRBJ2-3 TRBV5-1 NA NA CASSQESFSTDTQYF TGCGCCAGCAGCCAGGAAAGCTTTAGCACAGATACGCAGTATTTT
TRBJ2-7 TRBV30 TRBD1 NA CAWGQGAGSYEQYF TGTGCCTGGGGACAGGGGGCAGGATCCTACGAGCAGTACTTC
TRBJ1-1 TRBV6-4 TRBD1 once CASSDSYRGPAFF TGTGCCAGCAGTGACTCCTACAGGGGGCCGGCTTTCTTT
TRBJ1-4 TRBV6-5 NA NA CASSSPGRSREKLFF TGTGCCAGCAGCTCCCCGGGGAGGAGCAGGGAAAAACTGTTTTTT
TRBJ2-1 TRBV24-1 NA NA CATSDLPGIRADEQFF TGTGCCACCAGTGATTTGCCGGGGATTCGGGCGGATGAGCAGTTCTTC
TRBJ2-3 TRBV6-6 TRBD2 NA CASNSGGGSTDTQYF TGTGCCAGCAATAGCGGGGGGGGTAGCACAGATACGCAGTATTTT
TRBJ1-6 TRBV28 NA NA CASSSPTGGYNSPLHF TGTGCCAGCAGTTCCCCGACAGGAGGCTATAATTCACCCCTCCACTTT
TRBJ2-7 TRBV27 NA NA CASSHPGYEQYF TGTGCCAGCAGTCACCCCGGTTACGAGCAGTACTTC
TRBJ2-1 TRBV28 NA NA CASSFTAARSYNEQFF TGTGCCAGCAGTTTTACGGCGGCACGCTCCTACAATGAGCAGTTCTTC
TRBJ1-6 TRBV11-3 NA once CASSLRGDNSPLHF TGTGCCAGCAGCTTACGGGGGGATAATTCACCCCTCCACTTT
TRBJ1-1 TRBV6-5 TRBD1 NA CASSYRGLTEAFF TGTGCCAGCAGTTACAGGGGGCTCACTGAAGCTTTCTTT
TRBJ1-2 TRBV5-4 NA few CASSFPGNYGYTF TGTGCCAGCAGCTTTCCAGGGAACTATGGCTACACCTTC
TRBJ2-7 TRBV27 NA NA CASSLSLGPYEQYF TGTGCCAGCAGTTTGTCCCTGGGGCCATACGAGCAGTACTTC
TRBJ1-2 TRBV3-1/TRBV3-2 TRBD1 NA CASSRGTDGYTF TGTGCCAGCAGCCGCGGGACAGATGGCTACACCTTC
TRBJ1-2 TRBV3-1/TRBV3-2 NA NA CASSQAGNYGYTF TGTGCCAGCAGCCAAGCAGGGAACTATGGCTACACCTTC
TRBJ2-1 TRBV12-3/TRBV12-4 NA once CASGSGDEQFF TGTGCCTCGGGGAGTGGCGATGAGCAGTTCTTC
TRBJ2-7 TRBV10-3 TRBD2 once CAISLGGREGAYEQYF TGTGCCATCAGTCTGGGGGGGAGGGAAGGCGCCTACGAGCAGTACTTC
TRBJ2-5 TRBV7-7 NA NA CASSLDRRETQYF TGTGCCAGCAGCCTAGACAGGAGAGAGACCCAGTACTTC
TRBJ1-3 TRBV18 TRBD1 NA CASSSQQGNSGNTIYF TGTGCCAGCTCATCTCAACAGGGGAACTCTGGAAACACCATATATTTT
TRBJ1-6 TRBV2 NA once CASSERGNGFSPLHF TGTGCCAGCAGTGAGAGGGGGAATGGGTTCTCACCCCTCCACTTT
TRBJ2-1 TRBV28 TRBD2 NA CASSLMGGATYNEQFF TGTGCCAGCAGTTTAATGGGAGGGGCTACCTACAATGAGCAGTTCTTC
TRBJ2-2 TRBV19 NA NA CASSMIQGNTGELFF TGTGCCAGTAGTATGATCCAGGGTAACACCGGGGAGCTGTTTTTT
TRBJ1-2 TRBV28 TRBD1 NA CASSVTGLYGYTF TGTGCCAGCAGTGTGACAGGGCTCTATGGCTACACCTTC
TRBJ1-3 TRBV7-9 NA NA CASSPGRGNTIYF TGTGCCAGCAGCCCCGGGAGGGGAAACACCATATATTTT
TRBJ2-2 TRBV12-5 NA NA CASGLVPGGELFF TGTGCTAGTGGTTTGGTCCCCGGCGGGGAGCTGTTTTTT
TRBJ2-1 TRBV7-2 NA NA CATGGREGNEQFF TGTGCCACAGGGGGGCGGGAAGGGAATGAGCAGTTCTTC
TRBJ1-5 TRBV24-1 NA NA CATSAPGASQPQHF TGTGCCACCAGTGCCCCAGGGGCTAGTCAGCCCCAGCATTTT
TRBJ2-7 TRBV27 TRBD1 NA CASSLTGEKWAYEQYF TGTGCCAGCAGTCTTACAGGGGAGAAATGGGCCTACGAGCAGTACTTC
TRBJ1-5 TRBV5-1 NA NA CASSLSGMGNQPQHF TGCGCCAGCAGCTTGTCAGGGATGGGCAATCAGCCCCAGCATTTT
TRBJ1-2 TRBV5-4 NA NA CASSWLGVDYGYTF TGTGCCAGCAGCTGGCTAGGGGTCGACTATGGCTACACCTTC
TRBJ2-1 TRBV5-6 NA NA CASSRLRGSSYNEQFF TGTGCCAGCAGCCGATTACGGGGGAGCTCCTACAATGAGCAGTTCTTC
TRBJ1-2 TRBV4-3 NA NA CASSQELRSYGYTF TGCGCCAGCAGCCAAGAGCTCCGGTCCTATGGCTACACCTTC
TRBJ1-1 TRBV27 TRBD1 NA CASSLTPDRGEAFF TGTGCCAGCAGTCTAACCCCGGACAGGGGTGAAGCTTTCTTT
TRBJ1-1 TRBV15 NA NA CATSRDGTEAFF TGTGCCACCAGCCGGGATGGGACTGAAGCTTTCTTT
TRBJ1-3 TRBV9 NA NA CASSVPGGNTIYF TGTGCCAGCAGCGTACCAGGGGGAAACACCATATATTTT
TRBJ1-3 TRBV5-1 TRBD1 NA CASSRGTGGGNTIYF TGCGCCAGCAGCAGGGGGACAGGTGGCGGAAACACCATATATTTT
TRBJ1-6 TRBV5-5 NA NA CASSLIGEPPLHF TGTGCCAGCAGCTTGATTGGGGAGCCACCCCTCCACTTT
TRBJ2-1 TRBV5-8 NA NA CASSQPGTPEYNEQFF TGTGCCAGCAGCCAGCCAGGAACTCCGGAATACAATGAGCAGTTCTTC
TRBJ1-3 TRBV6-6 TRBD1 NA CASSYGTGGENTIYF TGTGCCAGCAGTTATGGGACAGGGGGCGAAAACACCATATATTTT
TRBJ2-7 TRBV14 TRBD2 NA CASSPWAGLAYHEQYF TGTGCCAGCAGCCCGTGGGCAGGACTAGCGTACCACGAGCAGTACTTC